Below, 10 T cell receptor beta chains from the same sample are listed, as sequenced in a study of T cells in Graves' hyperthyroidism and ophthalmopathy (dated by TCRdb to about 2019). Library method: multiplex PCR. Reads for this sample came from an Illumina HiSeq 2000. The TCR beta CDR3 regions were amplified from the RNA transcripts. The TCR CDR3 was subjected to a first round of RT-PCR using the HTBI primer set and the Qiagen OneStep RT-PCR kit. Clones were called with MiXCR by TCRdb after fastp trimmed the public reads at Q25, and only in-frame beta chains were retained. Rows are unified per CDR3 protein, each entry keeping the most common DNA and genes. Present in this sample are tens of thousands of distinct CDR3 sequences, roughly half of which were seen just once. The ten largest clones take up roughly 3.3% of the sample. The sample consisted of blood. Receptors originate from a woman aged 55-70 years with Graves' ophthalmopathy.

About this clonotype: Likely a read error: the CDR3 ends without its conserved phenylalanine or tryptophan. No DNA is shown, since the ends of the CDR3 on it are uncertain; the CDR3 is the one TCRdb lists. This sequence joins TRBV10-3 and TRBJ2-3; no DNA check was done on the table's D call, TRBD1. CDR1 is ENHRY and CDR2 is SYGVKD in the germline V gene. The CDR3 comprises 17 residues, both ends counted. The CDR3 sequence is CAISHKPDRGVPDTQYS.

This clonotype was counted many times. In DNA form, the CDR3 reads TGCAGCGTTGAAGGGGCCCGGGACAGGGCTTACAATGAGCAGTTCTTC. Protein product: CSVEGARDRAYNEQFF. The chain is built from TRBV29-1 and TRBJ2-1; 9 nucleotides line up with TRBD1. This CDR3 is 16 amino acids long. Germline assignment: CDR1 SQVTM and CDR2 ANQGSEA. With V trimmed by 1 base and J by 4 bases, 8 bases remained unmatched.

This clonotype has ten or more counts. The chain joins TRBV5-6 to TRBJ2-1, with TRBD2 identical over 10 bases. This CDR3 is built from 17 residues. Trimming removed 4 bases from V and 0 bases from J; junction bases left unmatched: 7. Germline V gene lookup returns CDR1 SGHDT and CDR2 YYEEEE. In DNA form, the CDR3 reads TGTGCCAGCAGCGACAACCCTAGCGGGGGCTCCTACAATGAGCAGTTCTTC. Encoded protein: CASSDNPSGGSYNEQFF.

The CDR3 nucleotides read TGCAGTGCTAGGGGGGACAGGGAAAACACAGATACGCAGTATTTT. Protein: CSARGDRENTDTQYF. The rearrangement links TRBV20-1 to TRBJ2-3, with 9 bases aligning to TRBD1. This CDR3 region has 15 residues. Germline loops: CDR1 DFQATT, CDR2 SNEGSKA (reference sequence). The junction had 6 bases not matched to a gene; V was cut back by 3 bases and J by 2 bases.

This clonotype was counted ten times or more. The genes are TRBV7-9 and TRBJ1-5; D not certain. V lost 2 bases, J lost 4 bases, and 15 bases lay in between. The CDR3 runs to 16 residues. Germline CDR1 SEHNR, CDR2 FQNEAQ (reference sequence). The CDR3 coding sequence is TGTGCCAGCAGCTTATCGGGCCAGGTCGGGAATCAGCCCCAGCATTTT. Protein sequence: CASSLSGQVGNQPQHF.

This clonotype came up many times. The chain carries TRBV6-5 and TRBJ2-2, with TRBD2 identical over 8 bases. V lost 2 bases, J lost 5 bases, and 7 bases stayed unmatched. The CDR3 contains 16 residues. Germline V lookup: CDR1 MNHEY, CDR2 SVGAGI. In DNA, the CDR3 is TGTGCCAGCAGTTACCTGCGGACTAGCCGTACCGGGGAGCTGTTTTTT. Translation: CASSYLRTSRTGELFF.

In this sample, this clonotype turned up many times. One base away lies a much larger clone, so this may be a sequencing read error. The final CDR3 position lacks the conserved phenylalanine or tryptophan, pointing to a likely read error. The chain has TRBV10-3 and TRBJ2-7; D is unresolved. The CDR3 is made up of 13 amino acids. V lost 0 bases and J lost 7, with 10 bases in between. The germline CDR1 and CDR2 sequences are ENHRY and SYGVKD. The CDR3 region has the DNA TGTGCCATCAGTGAGTCGATGGGTTTTGAGCAGTACCTC. It translates to CAISESMGFEQYL.

This clonotype has ten or more counts. The rearrangement uses TRBV30 and TRBJ2-3; 11 nucleotides agree with TRBD2. There are 14 residues in the CDR3. The trim removed 1 base at V and 5 bases at J, leaving 2 bases unmatched. The germline CDR1 and CDR2 sequences are GTSNPN and SVGIG (reference sequence). This CDR3 reads CAWSAGLAVDTQYF. Here the CDR3 DNA reads TGTGCCTGGAGTGCGGGACTAGCGGTAGATACGCAGTATTTT.

In regard to this clonotype: One end of the junction fails to match germline, which may point to a read error. The rearrangement links TRBV7-9 to TRBJ1-4; 9 bases map to TRBD1. This CDR3 is 15 amino acids long. Germline V gene sequence: CDR1 SEHNR, CDR2 FQNEAQ (reference sequence). This CDR3 reads CASSLGTGTDEKLFF. CDR3 DNA: TGCGCCAGCAGCTTGGGGACAGGGACGGATGAAAAACTGTTTTTT.

To note about this clonotype: It is likely a read error, because the conserved phenylalanine at the end of the CDR3 is missing. The limits of the CDR3 on the DNA are not certain, so only TCRdb's listed CDR3 is given. This chain connects TRBV13 to TRBJ2-1; the table gives TRBD1 as D, unverified against the DNA. Inclusive of both ends, the CDR3 amounts to 9 amino acids. CDR1 PRHDT and CDR2 FYEKMQ come from the germline V gene (reference sequence). The CDR3 loop is CASSLEGDR.